The clone carrying this T cell receptor (beta chain) came up many times. Antigen: not known. With V trimmed by 1 base and J by 4 bases, 4 bases remained unmatched. The germline V gene encodes CDR1 MNHEY and CDR2 SMNVEV (reference sequence). The CDR3 runs 16 residues. The source of the sample is a study of T cells in Graves' hyperthyroidism and ophthalmopathy. Using RNA transcripts as the source, TCR beta CDR3 regions were amplified. Using the HTBI primer set, a first-round RT-PCR was run on the TCR CDR3. TCRdb itself ran the multiplex PCR reads through MiXCR, one entry per CDR3 protein. The sample lists around 400,000 distinct CDR3 sequences, approximately 13% occurring once. Study findings and constraints: Separating ophthalmopathy from stable hyperthyroidism was achieved by a 13 V-J model.

The V gene is TRBV27, the J gene TRBJ2-7; 13 nucleotides agree with TRBD2. The source material was blood. The TCR sequence derives from a woman aged 18-35 years with Graves' hyperthyroidism. CDR3: CASSLWGTSGVYEQYF. Here the CDR3 DNA reads TGTGCCAGCAGTTTATGGGGGACTAGCGGGGTTTACGAGCAGTACTTC.